This T cell receptor (beta chain) comes out of a study of CD4 and CD8 cells across lung adenocarcinoma regions. Localized lung adenocarcinoma, a non-small cell lung cancer, affected the donors. The CDR3 loop spans 13 amino acids. The germline gives CDR1 SGHTA, CDR2 FQGTGA. TCRdb ran MiXCR on the PCR reads and lists one entry per CDR3 protein. Among about 19,000 distinct CDR3 sequences listed, 46% were seen once. This clonotype showed up just a few times. The sample comprised CD4+ T cells from the margin of a lung tumor. The receptor's source is a male donor with lung adenocarcinoma. The CD4 and CD8 labels of this study may be unreliable. The V gene is TRBV7-3, the J gene TRBJ2-5; D gene unclear. The J call may be wrong; the DNA end is better matched by TRBJ2-7. CDR3 DNA: TGTGCCAGCAGCGTGGATCTCGGAGACGAGCAGTACTTC. Its translation is CASSVDLGDEQYF.